One sample yielded the 8 T cell receptor beta chains listed below, sequenced in a study of T-cell memory formation after mild COVID-19. TCRdb independently ran MiXCR on the 5' RACE reads; one entry per CDR3 protein. The sample contains some 190,000 distinct CDR3 sequences, approximately 20% of which appear only once. The sample comprised PBMCs or a T cell subset sorted from them (not recorded which). All receptors derive from an adult woman who had mild COVID-19 (a few samples of this study predate the infection). Cell type and time point are not known.

The table lists this clonotype with many counts. The chain has TRBV20-1 and TRBJ2-3; 10 positions match TRBD2. The CDR3 has 18 residues. V was pared by 6 bases and J by 2 bases, with 17 bases of the junction left unmatched. The germline CDR1 and CDR2 sequences are DFQATT and SNEGSKA (reference sequence). The CDR3: CSATPPGTSAGYTDTQYF. The CDR3 DNA follows: TGCAGTGCAACCCCCCCCGGGACTAGCGCGGGATACACAGATACGCAGTATTTT.

CDR3 in DNA: TGTGCCAGCAGCTTATACGCGGTAGGGAACACTGAAGCTTTCTTT. Protein: CASSLYAVGNTEAFF. This chain joins TRBV7-3 and TRBJ1-1; D is unclear. This CDR3 region has 15 residues. V was cut by 2 bases and J by 1 base, with 11 bases left in between. Looked up from germline, CDR1 is SGHTA and CDR2 is FQGTGA.

This clonotype has just a few counts. V and J are TRBV6-6 and TRBJ2-3; unclear D gene. Looked up from germline, CDR1 is MNHNY and CDR2 is SVGAGI (reference sequence). This CDR3 region has 17 residues. V shed 3 bases and J shed 2 bases, with 18 bases lying between them. CDR3 region: CASSYPSPIAITDTQYF. The CDR3 nucleotides read TGTGCCAGCAGTTATCCCTCACCCATCGCTATCACAGATACGCAGTATTTT.

Comment on this clonotype: The junction departs from the called germline gene at one end, perhaps through a read error. The chain links TRBV4-2 to TRBJ1-1; 7 bases map to TRBD1. CDR1 is LGHNA and CDR2 is YNFKEQ in the germline V gene. CDR3 length: 15 amino acids. In DNA, the CDR3 is TGTGCCAGCAGCCATGCCGACAGGGAGAACTCTGAAGCTTTCTTT. Amino acid sequence: CASSHADRENSEAFF.

This clonotype was seen at least ten times. The rearrangement uses TRBV30 and TRBJ2-7, with TRBD1 identical over 8 bases. The germline CDR1 and CDR2 sequences are GTSNPN and SVGIG (reference sequence). There are 11 residues in the CDR3. Unmatched junction bases numbered 4, after V lost 6 bases and J lost 6 bases. CDR3 sequence reads: CACGRGLEQYF. The CDR3 bases are TGTGCCTGCGGCAGGGGGCTCGAGCAGTACTTC.

This clonotype occurred a few times. The V gene is TRBV2, the J gene TRBJ2-7; either TRBD1 or TRBD2 may supply D (6 bases each). The CDR3 totals 18 residues. The germline V gene has CDR1 SNHLY and CDR2 FYNNEI. The CDR3 coding sequence is TGTGGAAGCATGTGGGGTACAGGGACTTCCCGGACGGAACGCGAGCAGTACTTC. It specifies CGSMWGTGTSRTEREQYF.

The chain employs TRBV29-1 and TRBJ1-1; maybe TRBD1 (6 bases). Germline CDR1 is SQVTM and CDR2 is ANQGSEA. Trimming took off 6 bases at V and 1 base at J, with 9 bases between the two ends. The CDR3 is 12 amino acids. Written as DNA, the CDR3 is TGCAGCGTGGGGGACAAGAACACTGAAGCTTTCTTT. Translating it yields CSVGDKNTEAFF. Full variable domain (remainder filled in from reference TRBV29-1 and TRBJ1-1): SAVISQKPSRDICQRGTSLTIQCQVDSQVTMMFWYRQQPGQSLTLIATANQGSEATYESGFVIDKFPISRPNLTFSTLTVSNMSPEDSSIYLCSVGDKNTEAFFGQGTRLTVV.

This clonotype occurred a few times. V usage is TRBV19 and J usage is TRBJ1-1, with no clear D. This CDR3 spans 15 amino acids. V dropped 1 base and J dropped 1 base, with 10 bases sitting between them. Per the germline V gene, CDR1 is LNHDA and CDR2 is SQIVND (reference sequence). CDR3: CASSIGAETNTEAFF. In DNA, the CDR3 is TGTGCCAGTAGTATAGGGGCAGAAACGAACACTGAAGCTTTCTTT.